Below, 31 T cell receptor beta chains from the same sample are listed, as sequenced in a study of shared clonotypes between healthy human individuals. The assay was immunoSEQ multiplex PCR, and TCRdb's table has in-frame clones only and misses some. This sample has 2 million to 3 million clones, with roughly 93% found just once. The sample comprised naive CD4+ T cells from PBMCs. As for subset: CD45RA+ positively selected. These receptors all stem from a man younger than 35 in good health. Some clones in this sample may be carry-over from other donors' samples.

CDR3 region: CASSLLQGRGGPYEQYF. In DNA, the CDR3 is TGTGCCAGCAGCTTATTACAGGGGCGGGGGGGACCCTACGAGCAGTACTTC. V usage is TRBV11-3 and J usage is TRBJ2-7; 9 bases map to TRBD2. This CDR3 region has 17 residues. V shed 2 bases, J shed 2 bases, and the junction held 10 bases outside the gene matches. Germline CDR1 reads SGHNT; CDR2 reads YENEEA.

This chain uses TRBV5-4 with TRBJ2-3, with a weak D call TRBD2 (5 bases). There are 15 residues in the CDR3. Germline assignment: CDR1 SGHNT and CDR2 YYREEE (reference sequence). V dropped 5 bases and J dropped 0 bases, with 13 bases sitting between them. CDR3 sequence (DNA): TGTGCCAGCAGAAGAGCTAGCAGTAGCACAGATACGCAGTATTTT. It codes for CASRRASSSTDTQYF. The full variable domain, in which reference TRBV5-4 and TRBJ2-3 provide the parts outside the CDR3, is ETGVTQSPTHLIKTRGQQVTLRCSSQSGHNTVSWYQQALGQGPQFIFQYYREEENGRGNFPPRFSGLQFPNYSSELNVNALELDDSALYLCASRRASSSTDTQYFGPGTRLTVL.

This chain joins TRBV4-2 and TRBJ2-7; TRBD2 agrees at 13 bases. Trimming cost V 4 bases and J 5 bases; bases outside gene matches: 8. Germline V gene sequence: CDR1 LGHNA, CDR2 YNFKEQ. The CDR3 has 16 residues. The CDR3 DNA reads as TGTGCCAGCAGCCGTGTACTAGCGGGAGGGCCCCACGAGCAGTACTTC. It codes for CASSRVLAGGPHEQYF.

V and J are TRBV6-5 and TRBJ1-1; D is ambiguous. Germline V gene data show CDR1 as MNHEY and CDR2 as SVGAGI. Trimming took 7 bases from V and 0 from J, leaving 15 bases between them. The CDR3 is 15 residues long. In DNA, the CDR3 is TGTGCCAGCACCTACGGCGGCGGCATGAACACTGAAGCTTTCTTT. Encoded protein: CASTYGGGMNTEAFF.

The rearrangement links TRBV27 to TRBJ2-1, with TRBD2 as a possible D gene (5 bases). The CDR3 totals 13 residues. CDR1 MNHEY and CDR2 SMNVEV come from the germline V gene (reference sequence). The ends were cut back, 7 bases at V and 8 bases at J, with 15 bases in the middle. In DNA, the CDR3 is TGTGCCAGCATGGGAGCGACGTCCGATGAGCAGTTCTTC. This encodes CASMGATSDEQFF.

The chain is built from TRBV18 and TRBJ1-4, with D uncertain. In germline, CDR1 is KGHSH, CDR2 LQKENI. Trimming pared 2 bases from V and 0 bases from J, leaving 7 bases between. The CDR3 contains 15 residues. The DNA for the CDR3 is TGTGCCAGCTCACCATCCTGGGCAACTAATGAAAAACTGTTTTTT. It specifies CASSPSWATNEKLFF.

The chain joins TRBV28 to TRBJ2-7, with D uncertain. The length of the CDR3 is 12 residues. The V gene's germline CDR1 is MDHEN and CDR2 SYDVKM. V lost 6 bases, J lost 4 bases, and 10 bases lay in between. CDR3 in DNA: TGTGCCAGCAGCCCCGAGACTTACGAGCAGTACTTC. It codes for CASSPETYEQYF.

The J gene is TRBJ1-2, the V gene TRBV30; D is uncertain. Looked up from germline, CDR1 is GTSNPN and CDR2 is SVGIG (reference sequence). The CDR3 spans 13 residues. Trimming shortened V by 3 bases and J by 9 bases, and 17 bases separated the two germline ends. The CDR3 DNA reads as TGTGCCTGGAGACGGATTGCCGGGTTTAGCTACACCTTC. Its protein product is CAWRRIAGFSYTF.

Only one count was recorded for this clone. J is TRBJ2-6 and V is TRBV27, with 9 bases lining up with TRBD1. Germline V gene lookup returns CDR1 MNHEY and CDR2 SMNVEV (reference sequence). The CDR3 is 17 residues long. V lost 5 bases and J lost 4; bases outside the gene matches: 9. The CDR3 bases are TGTGCCAGCAGTCCCCGGACAGGGGCGGGCGGGGCCAACGTCCTGACTTTC. Translation gives CASSPRTGAGGANVLTF.

CDR3 coding DNA: TGTGCCACCAGCAGAGCGAGCGGGAGAGCGAACACCGGGGAGCTGTTTTTT. Translating it yields CATSRASGRANTGELFF. The gene calls are TRBV15 and TRBJ2-2; 8 bases align to TRBD2. J was trimmed by 0 bases and V by 1 base; bases with no gene match: 4. Germline CDR1 and CDR2: LNHNV and YYDKDF (reference sequence). The CDR3 is made up of 17 amino acids.

The chain employs TRBV18 and TRBJ2-7; TRBD1 is a possible D gene (5 bases). The CDR3 loop spans 15 amino acids. Trimming stripped 5 bases from V and 5 bases from J, with 19 bases between. Germline V gene sequence: CDR1 KGHSH, CDR2 LQKENI. The CDR3 spells CASSSLGPPADEQYF. The CDR3 coding sequence is TGTGCCAGCTCATCCCTGGGGCCGCCAGCCGACGAGCAGTACTTC.

The genes are TRBV2 and TRBJ1-2; D unresolved. Trimming removed 2 bases at V and 4 bases at J, with 14 bases between. Germline values: CDR1 SNHLY, CDR2 FYNNEI. The CDR3 runs 15 residues. CDR3 protein: CASSERGHQFYGYTF. The CDR3 coding sequence is TGTGCCAGCAGTGAAAGAGGGCACCAATTCTATGGCTACACCTTC.

V is TRBV5-4 and J is TRBJ2-1; 7 bases map to TRBD1. In germline, CDR1 is SGHNT, CDR2 YYREEE (reference sequence). The CDR3 has 15 residues. After removal of 4 bases from V and 0 bases from J, the junction contained 4 bases not matched to a gene. CDR3 loop: CASSERQGSYNEQFF. In DNA, the CDR3 is TGTGCCAGCAGCGAGCGACAGGGCTCCTACAATGAGCAGTTCTTC.

J is TRBJ2-7 and V is TRBV28, with D unresolved. The germline CDR1 and CDR2 sequences are MDHEN and SYDVKM. The CDR3 is made up of 17 amino acids. V dropped 2 bases and J dropped 1 base, with 18 bases sitting between them. The chain's CDR3 is CASSLTLKRPLSYEQYF. CDR3 bases: TGTGCCAGCAGTTTAACCCTAAAACGTCCCCTATCCTACGAGCAGTACTTC.

The J gene is TRBJ2-5, the V gene TRBV19; possibly TRBD1 or TRBD2 for D (5 bases each). The V gene's germline CDR1 is LNHDA and CDR2 SQIVND (reference sequence). CDR3 size: 15 residues. V lost 2 bases and J 4 bases, leaving 14 bases between the germline ends. The CDR3 nucleotides are TGTGCCAGTAGTATAACGCAGGGTCGGGGAGAGACCCAGTACTTC. Residues: CASSITQGRGETQYF. The full variable domain, in which reference TRBV19 and TRBJ2-5 provide the parts outside the CDR3, is DGGITQSPKYLFRKEGQNVTLSCEQNLNHDAMYWYRQDPGQGLRLIYYSQIVNDFQKGDIAEGYSVSREKKESFPLTVTSAQKNPTAFYLCASSITQGRGETQYFGPGTRLLVL.

The V gene is TRBV7-3, the J gene TRBJ1-2; D call uncertain. V lost 3 bases, J lost 7 bases, and 12 bases lay in between. Per germline, CDR1 SGHTA and CDR2 FQGTGA. The CDR3 spans 13 residues. The CDR3, as DNA: TGTGCCAGCAGCTTTAATATAGGGTCTGGCTACACCTTC. It is translated as CASSFNIGSGYTF.

The rearrangement joins TRBV11-2 to TRBJ2-2, with 15 bases matching TRBD2. The germline gives CDR1 SGHAT, CDR2 FQNNGV. The CDR3 totals 16 residues. V trimming: 6 bases; J trimming: 2 bases; junction bases outside the gene matches: 1. The CDR3 region has the DNA TGTGCCAGCAGGGGACTAGCGGGAGGTAACACCGGGGAGCTGTTTTTT. Translated, it gives CASRGLAGGNTGELFF.

This chain joins TRBV13 and TRBJ2-1; 14 nucleotides line up with TRBD2. V shed 4 bases and J 0 bases; nucleotides not matched to a gene: 8. This CDR3 contains 19 residues. Looked up from germline, CDR1 is PRHDT and CDR2 is FYEKMQ (reference sequence). The CDR3 region has the DNA TGTGCCAGCAGCTCCAACAGAGGGACTAGCGGGAGCTCCTACAATGAGCAGTTCTTC. Translated: CASSSNRGTSGSSYNEQFF.

The rearrangement joins TRBV2 to TRBJ2-1, with a tentative D call TRBD1 (6 bases). Trimming took 4 bases from V and 6 from J, leaving 16 bases between them. From germline, CDR1 is SNHLY and CDR2 FYNNEI. CDR3 length: 15 residues. This chain's CDR3 is CASSAEKGDVNEQFF. CDR3 bases: TGTGCCAGCAGTGCGGAAAAGGGGGACGTCAATGAGCAGTTCTTC.

The chain employs TRBV6-6 and TRBJ2-5, with D hard to call. The CDR3 consists of 15 residues. CDR1 and CDR2 from the germline V gene are MNHNY and SVGAGI (reference sequence). V was pared by 0 bases and J by 4 bases, with 12 bases between. The CDR3 DNA reads as TGTGCCAGCAGTTACTCTGCCTTGGGCGGAGAGACCCAGTACTTC. Its protein product is CASSYSALGGETQYF.

Details on this clone: In the same sample, other DNA sequences code for this CDR3. V is TRBV5-1 and J is TRBJ2-7; D is unresolved. Deletions cut 0 bases from V and 1 base from J, with 8 bases between. The germline CDR1 and CDR2 sequences are SGHRS and YFSETQ. The CDR3 is 14 residues long. The CDR3 loop reads CASSLAVRSYEQYF. The CDR3 coding sequence is TGCGCCAGCAGCTTGGCTGTCAGATCCTACGAGCAGTACTTC. Looking up the rest from reference TRBV5-1 and TRBJ2-7 gives the full variable domain: KAGVTQTPRYLIKTRGQQVTLSCSPISGHRSVSWYQQTPGQGLQFLFEYFSETQRNKGNFPGRFSGRQFSNSRSEMNVSTLELGDSALYLCASSLAVRSYEQYFGPGTRLTVT.

This chain joins TRBV5-1 and TRBJ2-1, with a tentative D call TRBD2 (5 bases). V lost 5 bases to trimming and J lost 0 bases, with 12 bases between them. Germline lookup yields CDR1 SGHRS and CDR2 YFSETQ. The CDR3 contains 15 residues. For the CDR3, the DNA is TGCGCCAGCAGAATAGCGTCGAGCTCCTACAATGAGCAGTTCTTC. Residues: CASRIASSSYNEQFF.

V is TRBV12-5 and J is TRBJ1-1; no definite D call. This CDR3 spans 13 amino acids. Trimming stripped 6 bases from V and 4 bases from J, with 12 bases between. Looked up from germline, CDR1 is LGHNT and CDR2 is FRNRAP. CDR3 residues: CASGLREGTEAFF. The CDR3 bases are TGTGCTAGTGGCCTCCGCGAGGGCACTGAAGCTTTCTTT.

The gene calls are TRBV19 and TRBJ2-1, with 9 bases fitting TRBD1. The germline V gene encodes CDR1 LNHDA and CDR2 SQIVND (reference sequence). J gave up 5 bases and V 6 bases, and 5 bases lay outside the gene matches. The CDR3 runs 14 residues. CDR3 region: CASSGQGIDNEQFF. Here the CDR3 DNA reads TGTGCCAGTAGCGGACAGGGGATAGACAATGAGCAGTTCTTC.

A few counts support this clone. The chain is built from TRBV10-1 and TRBJ1-2; unclear D gene. The V end lost 0 bases, the J end lost 7 bases, and 18 bases lay between the germline ends. The CDR3 has 16 amino acids. The germline V gene encodes CDR1 WNHNN and CDR2 SYGVQD (reference sequence). CDR3 region: CASSESISRNIRGYTF. As DNA, the CDR3 is TGCGCCAGCAGTGAGTCGATATCGCGTAATATACGTGGCTACACCTTC.

The chain carries TRBV28 and TRBJ1-2, with TRBD1 matching 10 bases. The V segment lost 5 bases and the J segment 8 bases; nucleotides outside the gene matches: 11. The germline CDR1 and CDR2 sequences are MDHEN and SYDVKM. The CDR3 runs to 15 residues. The CDR3 nucleotides read TGTGCCAGCAGTAGCCTAGGACAGGGGGGCAACGGCTACACCTTC. It yields the protein CASSSLGQGGNGYTF.

This chain links TRBV6-6 with TRBJ1-5; no reliable D call. This CDR3 spans 13 amino acids. CDR1 MNHNY and CDR2 SVGAGI come from the germline V gene (reference sequence). V dropped 6 bases and J dropped 2 bases, with 8 bases sitting between them. The CDR3 region is CASREGGNQPQHF. The CDR3 region has the DNA TGTGCCAGCAGGGAGGGTGGCAATCAGCCCCAGCATTTT.

This clone was counted between two and nine times. J is TRBJ2-5 and V is TRBV5-4, with TRBD2 as a possible D gene (5 bases). V dropped 5 bases and J dropped 4 bases, with 12 bases sitting between them. The CDR3 extends over 13 amino acids. Germline V gene lookup returns CDR1 SGHNT and CDR2 YYREEE (reference sequence). CDR3 loop: CASSTTRVETQYF. The CDR3 DNA follows: TGTGCCAGCAGTACTACTAGGGTAGAGACCCAGTACTTC. The full variable domain, its missing parts supplied by reference TRBV5-4 and TRBJ2-5, is ETGVTQSPTHLIKTRGQQVTLRCSSQSGHNTVSWYQQALGQGPQFIFQYYREEENGRGNFPPRFSGLQFPNYSSELNVNALELDDSALYLCASSTTRVETQYFGPGTRLLVL.

The V and J genes are TRBV2 and TRBJ2-5, with D unclear. Germline values: CDR1 SNHLY, CDR2 FYNNEI. V lost 2 bases and J 4 bases, leaving 11 bases between the germline ends. The CDR3 is made up of 14 amino acids. The chain's CDR3 is CASSEQGWAETQYF. In DNA, the CDR3 is TGTGCCAGCAGTGAACAAGGGTGGGCAGAGACCCAGTACTTC.

V usage is TRBV29-1 and J usage is TRBJ2-1; TRBD1 might be the D (5 bases). This CDR3 comprises 15 residues. Per germline, CDR1 SQVTM and CDR2 ANQGSEA. The V and J ends lost 5 bases and 0 bases respectively, with 14 bases between them. The CDR3 coding sequence is TGCAGCGTTTTAAGACAGACGAGCTCCTACAATGAGCAGTTCTTC. As protein: CSVLRQTSSYNEQFF.

The rearrangement joins TRBV7-3 to TRBJ2-5; 7 nucleotides align to TRBD1. CDR1 is SGHTA, CDR2 FQGTGA, per germline. The trim removed 5 bases at V and 2 bases at J, leaving 5 bases unmatched. This CDR3 comprises 14 residues. The CDR3 sequence: CASSVTGQQETQYF. CDR3 DNA sequence: TGTGCCAGCAGCGTCACGGGACAGCAAGAGACCCAGTACTTC.